The clone carrying this T cell receptor (beta chain) was picked up a small number of times. As yet, its antigen is unknown. The sample belongs to a study of post-analysis software for immune sequencing data. Overall study findings and caveats: The study found significantly lower normalized Chao1 diversity in multiple sclerosis patients than in controls.

Every TCR beta cDNA library bore unique molecular identifiers. Input amounts of about 0.85 to 10 million T cells were used. These gave 500,000 or so cDNA molecules, so each molecule approximated one T cell. MiXCR, run by TCRdb on the PCR reads, gives a single entry per CDR3 protein. Here the sample spans about 820,000 distinct CDR3 sequences, 53% being singletons. The TCR was taken from a girl aged 5 to 17 with multiple sclerosis. The specimen was blood.

CDR3 nucleotide sequence: TGTGCCAGCAGTCCGATTGTGGGGTACGGAGAGACCCAGTACTTC. Amino acids: CASSPIVGYGETQYF. The chain has TRBV14 and TRBJ2-5; no reliable D call. Germline CDR1 reads SGHDN; CDR2 reads FVKESK. The CDR3 spans 15 residues. V was trimmed by 6 bases and J by 4 bases, leaving 18 bases between them.